Listed below are T cell receptor beta chains from one sample, sequenced in a study of cytomegalovirus exposure and HLA in healthy donors. Produced via immunoSEQ multiplex PCR; TCRdb's table is partial and in-frame only. The sample lists 250,000 to 350,000 clones; 80% to 90% were seen once. Sample: PBMCs. Every receptor here comes from a young woman in good health and CMV-seronegative. Each CDR3 is given without its conserved first and last residue. Some rows have no size entry. The others give once, few or many, or a class for an expanded clone.

abundance	v_gene	j_gene	CDR3aa
-	TRBV7-2	TRBJ2-5	ASSLVTSGNPETQY
-	TRBV6-5	TRBJ2-7	ASSPVEGGFHEQY
-	TRBV10-3	TRBJ2-7	AIRRTDLSYEQY
-	TRBV4-1	TRBJ1-2	ASSQEGRANYGYT
-	TRBV7-8	TRBJ2-1	ASSLRFGQGSVYNSYNEQF
-	TRBV18	TRBJ1-5	ASSEGGNQPQH
-	TRBV11-2	TRBJ2-1	ASSLGAGPNNEQF
-	TRBV29-1	TRBJ2-2	SASGLAGTGELF
-	TRBV6-1	TRBJ2-3	ASRVAGAPDTQY
-	TRBV4-1	TRBJ2-7	ASSQGGGGTYEQY
-	TRBV5-1	TRBJ1-2	ASSVYGQLNYGYT
-	TRBV27	TRBJ2-5	ASSSRTVQETQY
once	TRBV28	TRBJ2-7	ASSAPGTGRPYEQY
few	TRBV7-3	TRBJ2-7	ASSFGAGAFDEQY
few	TRBV2	TRBJ2-7	ASSVAGGEQY
-	TRBV7-2	TRBJ1-3	ASSTETGAGNTIY
-	TRBV4-1	TRBJ2-5	ASSPERPGETQY
-	TRBV7-2	TRBJ2-7	ASSLATALARTRSYEQY
-	TRBV7-9	TRBJ1-1	ASSLGDRENTEAF
-	TRBV10-3	TRBJ1-5	ATQRAQTENQPQH
-	TRBV19	TRBJ1-5	ASSIVRENQPQH
-	TRBV4-3	TRBJ2-4	ASSRLVQGAVKNIQY
-	TRBV5-8	TRBJ1-2	ASSLQGLGYGYT
-	TRBV28	TRBJ2-7	ASSSAGTSEYEQY
-	TRBV14	TRBJ2-7	ASSPPSTANSYEQY
-	TRBV27	TRBJ2-7	ASSLSIGDEQY
-	TRBV4-3	TRBJ1-4	ASSPQPDRGANEKLF
-	TRBV9	TRBJ2-4	ASRGGSENIQY
-	TRBV4-2	TRBJ1-4	ASSHSPSTNEKLF
-	TRBV6-1	TRBJ2-5	ASSREGSETQY
-	TRBV28	TRBJ1-2	ASSPPGAYGYT
-	TRBV16	TRBJ1-2	ASSFDREGWNYGYT
-	TRBV5-6	TRBJ2-5	ASSSTGEQTQY
-	TRBV6-6	TRBJ2-1	ASSYNSYYNEQF
-	TRBV5-6	TRBJ2-7	ASSLATGVESYEQY
-	TRBV30	TRBJ1-1	AWSGSLDRGRTEAF
-	TRBV12-2	TRBJ2-7	ATSFDEQY
-	TRBV5-4	TRBJ2-3	ASSSGLRLDTQY